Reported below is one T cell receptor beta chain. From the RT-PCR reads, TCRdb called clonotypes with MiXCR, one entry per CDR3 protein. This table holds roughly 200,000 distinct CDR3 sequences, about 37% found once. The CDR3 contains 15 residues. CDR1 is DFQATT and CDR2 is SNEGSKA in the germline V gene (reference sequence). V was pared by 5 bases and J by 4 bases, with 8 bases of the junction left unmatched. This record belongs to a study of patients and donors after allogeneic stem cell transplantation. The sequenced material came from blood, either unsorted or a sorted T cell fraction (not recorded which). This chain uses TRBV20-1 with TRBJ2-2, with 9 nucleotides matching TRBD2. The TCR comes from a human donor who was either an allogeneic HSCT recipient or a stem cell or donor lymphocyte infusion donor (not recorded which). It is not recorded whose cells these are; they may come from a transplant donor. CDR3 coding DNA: TGCAGTGCTCTACGAGCGGGGGGCGGCACCGGGGAGCTGTTTTTT. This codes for CSALRAGGGTGELFF.